Listed here are 26 T cell receptor beta chains from one sample, sequenced in a study of immune evolution from preneoplasia to lung adenocarcinoma. Clones were read by immunoSEQ multiplex PCR, and TCRdb kept only the in-frame ones, dropping some. The repertoire holds about 8,300 clones, with roughly four fifths as singletons. Specimen: FFPE invasive lung adenocarcinoma tissue. The source is a person aged 50-75 years with lung adenocarcinoma.

This clone was counted a few times. The genes are TRBV5-1 and TRBJ1-1; TRBD1 might be the D (5 bases). The CDR3 consists of 13 residues. Trimming stripped 2 bases from V and 3 bases from J, with 8 bases between. Germline V gives CDR1 SGHRS, CDR2 YFSETQ. CDR3 loop: CASSLRGDTEAFF. In DNA form, the CDR3 reads TGCGCCAGCAGCTTACGGGGGGACACTGAAGCTTTCTTT.

The chain links TRBV5-1 to TRBJ2-7, with 13 bases lining up with TRBD2. Germline V gene lookup returns CDR1 SGHRS and CDR2 YFSETQ. CDR3 length: 17 amino acids. With V trimmed by 1 base and J by 0 bases, 4 bases remained unmatched. The CDR3 coding sequence is TGCGCCAGCAGCTTGCCGGGACTAGCGGGATTCTCCTACGAGCAGTACTTC. It encodes CASSLPGLAGFSYEQYF.

This clone was recorded a few times. The V call is TRBV30, the J call TRBJ1-1; no clear D gene. The CDR3 totals 13 residues. Germline lookup yields CDR1 GTSNPN and CDR2 SVGIG (reference sequence). V lost 2 bases to trimming and J lost 5 bases, with 12 bases between them. CDR3 residues: CAWSPPVVTEAFF. For the CDR3, the DNA is TGTGCCTGGAGTCCCCCCGTCGTGACTGAAGCTTTCTTT. The variable domain in full, completed from reference TRBV30 and TRBJ1-1, reads SQTIHQWPATLVQPVGSPLSLECTVEGTSNPNLYWYRQAAGRGLQLLFYSVGIGQISSEVPQNLSASRPQDRQFILSSKKLLLSDSGFYLCAWSPPVVTEAFFGQGTRLTVV.

V and J are TRBV7-9 and TRBJ2-1; D not resolved. This CDR3 is built from 15 residues. Between the trimmed V and J ends, which lost 5 bases and 9 bases, there was a span of 20 bases. The germline gives CDR1 SEHNR, CDR2 FQNEAQ (reference sequence). CDR3 loop: CASSPRQPDEPEQFF. CDR3 coding DNA: TGTGCCAGCAGCCCCCGACAACCAGACGAACCTGAGCAGTTCTTC.

The chain is built from TRBV5-1 and TRBJ1-3; D uncertain. The CDR3 spans 15 residues. V shed 0 bases and J shed 0 bases, with 7 bases lying between them. Germline CDR1 is SGHRS and CDR2 is YFSETQ. The DNA of the CDR3 is TGCGCCAGCAGCTTGGGGGATTACTCTGGAAACACCATATATTTT. Protein sequence: CASSLGDYSGNTIYF. Full variable domain (missing parts from reference TRBV5-1 and TRBJ1-3): KAGVTQTPRYLIKTRGQQVTLSCSPISGHRSVSWYQQTPGQGLQFLFEYFSETQRNKGNFPGRFSGRQFSNSRSEMNVSTLELGDSALYLCASSLGDYSGNTIYFGEGSWLTVV.

For the CDR3, the DNA is TGCGCCAGCAGCCCGACAGGGGACCGGACAGATACGCAGTATTTT. Encoded protein: CASSPTGDRTDTQYF. V is TRBV5-1 and J is TRBJ2-3; 8 bases fit TRBD1. Trimming at V came to 4 bases and at J to 3 bases, leaving 7 bases not matched to a gene. CDR3 length: 15 residues. Germline values: CDR1 SGHRS, CDR2 YFSETQ. The entire variable domain, with the rest obtained from reference TRBV5-1 and TRBJ2-3, is as follows: KAGVTQTPRYLIKTRGQQVTLSCSPISGHRSVSWYQQTPGQGLQFLFEYFSETQRNKGNFPGRFSGRQFSNSRSEMNVSTLELGDSALYLCASSPTGDRTDTQYFGPGTRLTVL.

The rearrangement uses TRBV7-2 and TRBJ2-7, with 11 bases lining up with TRBD1. The germline V gene encodes CDR1 SGHTA and CDR2 FQGNSA. V shed 5 bases and J 7 bases; nucleotides not matched to a gene: 10. This CDR3 contains 15 residues. CDR3 sequence reads: CASSRWTGGRGEQYF. Here the CDR3 DNA reads TGTGCCAGCAGCAGATGGACAGGGGGCAGGGGGGAGCAGTACTTC.

The V and J genes are TRBV28 and TRBJ2-3, with 8 bases matching TRBD2. Germline-derived CDR1 and CDR2 are MDHEN and SYDVKM. This CDR3 has 15 residues. J gave up 6 bases and V 1 base, and 6 bases lay outside the gene matches. CDR3 in DNA: TGTGCCAGCAGTTTATATGCGGGGGGCTCGGATACGCAGTATTTT. It encodes CASSLYAGGSDTQYF.

V and J are TRBV5-1 and TRBJ2-7, with D tentatively TRBD1 (6 bases). V dropped 4 bases and J dropped 3 bases, with 14 bases sitting between them. The CDR3 has 14 residues. Per germline, CDR1 SGHRS and CDR2 YFSETQ. The CDR3 sequence: CASSQRDTSYEQYF. Here the CDR3 DNA reads TGCGCCAGCAGCCAACGGGACACCAGCTACGAGCAGTACTTC.

This clone was observed a handful of times. V gene TRBV2 combines with J gene TRBJ2-7; no clear D gene. V lost 5 bases, J lost 5 bases, and 13 bases lay in between. The CDR3 extends over 13 amino acids. Germline CDR1 and CDR2: SNHLY and FYNNEI. This CDR3 reads CASSKRTPDEQYF. CDR3 DNA sequence: TGTGCCAGCAGTAAGCGTACTCCCGACGAGCAGTACTTC.

J is TRBJ2-1 and V is TRBV7-3, with D tentatively TRBD1 or TRBD2 (6 bases each). CDR3 length: 15 amino acids. CDR1 and CDR2 from the germline V gene are SGHTA and FQGTGA. The germline V and J ends were trimmed by 1 base and 6 bases, with 13 bases remaining between them. CDR3 DNA sequence: TGTGCCAGCAGCTTAAGCGGAGGGGGGCCCAATGAGCAGTTCTTC. Protein product: CASSLSGGGPNEQFF.

The genes are TRBV9 and TRBJ2-5; perhaps TRBD2 as D (5 bases). The CDR3 contains 14 residues. The germline V gene encodes CDR1 SGDLS and CDR2 YYNGEE. V lost 2 bases to trimming and J lost 2 bases, with 10 bases between them. CDR3 in amino acids: CASSVGMGQETQYF. DNA for the CDR3: TGTGCCAGCAGCGTCGGGATGGGGCAAGAGACCCAGTACTTC.

This clone was picked up one time. The rearrangement uses TRBV7-6 and TRBJ2-5; D remains ambiguous. The CDR3 runs to 13 residues. Germline loops: CDR1 SGHVS, CDR2 FNYEAQ. The germline V and J ends were trimmed by 0 bases and 2 bases, with 4 bases remaining between them. CDR3 region: CASSLATQETQYF. CDR3 bases: TGTGCCAGCAGCTTAGCGACACAAGAGACCCAGTACTTC.

J is TRBJ2-5 and V is TRBV11-2; 15 bases fit TRBD2. After removal of 1 base from V and 5 bases from J, the junction contained 5 bases not matched to a gene. Germline CDR1 SGHAT, CDR2 FQNNGV. This CDR3 region has 17 residues. The CDR3 region has the DNA TGTGCCAGCAGCTTAGTGGGACTAGCGGGAGGCGGGGAGACCCAGTACTTC. It specifies CASSLVGLAGGGETQYF. Combining the CDR3 with reference TRBV11-2 and TRBJ2-5 gives the whole variable domain EAGVAQSPRYKIIEKRQSVAFWCNPISGHATLYWYQQILGQGPKLLIQFQNNGVVDDSQLPKDRFSAERLKGVDSTLKIQPAKLEDSAVYLCASSLVGLAGGGETQYFGPGTRLLVL.

This clone came up a few times. This chain uses TRBV21-1 with TRBJ1-2. TRBV21-1 is labeled a pseudogene. This CDR3 has 12 amino acids. This CDR3 reads CASSKISYGYTF. The CDR3, as DNA: TGTGCCAGCAGCAAAATAAGTTATGGCTACACCTTC.

V gene TRBV7-9 combines with J gene TRBJ2-5, with TRBD1 matching over 7 bases. The better agreement between TRBJ2-7 and the DNA end casts doubt on the J call. The germline V gene has CDR1 SEHNR and CDR2 FQNEAQ (reference sequence). The CDR3 has 13 residues. The CDR3 sequence: CASSLGPGGEQYF. The CDR3 DNA reads as TGTGCCAGCAGCTTAGGGCCAGGGGGCGAGCAGTACTTC.

This chain joins TRBV2 and TRBJ2-3, with a weak D call TRBD2 (7 bases). V lost 8 bases, J lost 4 bases, and 16 bases lay in between. Per the germline V gene, CDR1 is SNHLY and CDR2 is FYNNEI. The CDR3 spans 14 residues. The DNA for the CDR3 is TGTGCCAGCCACGGGGGCGGGAGCCCAGATACGCAGTATTTT. Amino acids: CASHGGGSPDTQYF.

J is TRBJ1-5 and V is TRBV2; TRBD1 agrees at 7 bases. Germline loops: CDR1 SNHLY, CDR2 FYNNEI. V was clipped by 3 bases and J by 7 bases; unmatched bases: 3. The CDR3 loop spans 13 amino acids. The CDR3 region has the DNA TGTGCCAGCAGTGACTCAGGGGGACAGCCCCAGCATTTT. This encodes CASSDSGGQPQHF.

As concerns this clone: Other DNA sequences in the sample encode the same CDR3. The chain is built from TRBV19 and TRBJ1-1; D possibly corresponds to TRBD1 (6 bases). The CDR3 has 12 residues. V was shortened by 5 bases and J by 9 bases, with 13 bases between the two germline ends. CDR1 is LNHDA, CDR2 SQIVND, per germline (reference sequence). CDR3 DNA sequence: TGTGCCAGTAGTGCACAGGGAGGTAAAGCTTTCTTT. Translating it yields CASSAQGGKAFF.

This clone was found a few times. The V gene is TRBV6-5, the J gene TRBJ1-1; no firm D call. Between the trimmed V and J ends, which lost 0 bases and 3 bases, there was a span of 5 bases. Per germline, CDR1 MNHEY and CDR2 SVGAGI. CDR3 size: 13 residues. CDR3 bases: TGTGCCAGCAGTTACTCCCCGGACACTGAAGCTTTCTTT. It specifies CASSYSPDTEAFF.

J is TRBJ1-2 and V is TRBV5-1, with 12 bases lining up with TRBD1. CDR1 and CDR2 (germline): SGHRS, YFSETQ. The CDR3 has 18 residues. V was clipped by 4 bases and J by 0 bases; unmatched bases: 10. CDR3 in amino acids: CASSVTGTGGPTNYGYTF. Written as DNA, the CDR3 is TGCGCCAGCAGCGTGACCGGGACAGGGGGCCCCACTAACTATGGCTACACCTTC.

This clone was seen a single time. The chain employs TRBV28 and TRBJ2-5, with 8 nucleotides matching TRBD1. The CDR3 is made up of 17 amino acids. Germline V gene sequence: CDR1 MDHEN, CDR2 SYDVKM. V lost 2 bases to trimming and J lost 2 bases; unmatched junction nucleotides: 10. CDR3 sequence: CASSLRSGGAGQETQYF. Written as DNA, the CDR3 is TGTGCCAGCAGTTTACGGTCAGGGGGCGCCGGTCAAGAGACCCAGTACTTC.

For the CDR3, the DNA is TGTGCCAGCAGCTCCTTGACCGGGACAGGGAACACTGAAGCTTTCTTT. Translated: CASSSLTGTGNTEAFF. V gene TRBV11-2 combines with J gene TRBJ1-1; 8 nucleotides align to TRBD1. The CDR3 covers 16 residues. The V and J ends lost 4 bases and 1 base, in that order; junction bases with no gene match: 8. Germline CDR1 SGHAT, CDR2 FQNNGV. The complete variable domain, with remaining parts taken from reference TRBV11-2 and TRBJ1-1, reads EAGVAQSPRYKIIEKRQSVAFWCNPISGHATLYWYQQILGQGPKLLIQFQNNGVVDDSQLPKDRFSAERLKGVDSTLKIQPAKLEDSAVYLCASSSLTGTGNTEAFFGQGTRLTVV.

This clone was detected only once. J is TRBJ2-1 and V is TRBV7-2; the D gene is possibly TRBD2 (6 bases). This CDR3 contains 14 residues. Trimming stripped 5 bases from V and 6 bases from J, with 14 bases between. Per the germline V gene, CDR1 is SGHTA and CDR2 is FQGNSA. The CDR3 sequence: CASSLPGGFNEQFF. CDR3 nucleotides: TGTGCCAGCAGCCTCCCAGGAGGGTTCAATGAGCAGTTCTTC.

J is TRBJ2-7 and V is TRBV5-1, with TRBD1 matching over 9 bases. The trim removed 4 bases at V and 6 bases at J, leaving 8 bases unmatched. Germline V gives CDR1 SGHRS, CDR2 YFSETQ. The CDR3 is made up of 14 amino acids. DNA of the CDR3: TGCGCCAGCAGCCTCAGTCAGACAGGGGGCGAGCAGTACTTC. Amino acid sequence: CASSLSQTGGEQYF.

The CDR3 is CASKGGITTQYF. As DNA, the CDR3 is TGTGCCTCCAAGGGCGGAATAACGACGCAGTACTTC. J is TRBJ2-7 and V is TRBV28; D gene unclear. V lost 11 bases to trimming and J lost 9 bases, with 20 bases between them. The CDR3 is made up of 12 amino acids. Germline CDR1 is MDHEN and CDR2 is SYDVKM.